This T cell receptor (beta chain) was retrieved from a study of T cell repertoires in cytomegalovirus infection. TCRdb passed the reads through MiXCR, listing each CDR3 protein once. Of 500,000 or so distinct CDR3 sequences in the sample, 15% to 20% are singletons; the top ten hold roughly a quarter. The table lists this clonotype with many counts. Germline V gene lookup returns CDR1 WSHSY and CDR2 SAAADI. The ends were cut back, 6 bases at V and 5 bases at J, with 11 bases in the middle. The CDR3 contains 13 residues. The V gene is TRBV10-2, the J gene TRBJ1-5; D not certain. What was sequenced was CD8+ T cells from PBMCs. The TCR originated in a human donor in good health (CMV status not recorded). Some clones in this sample may be carry-over from other donors' samples. The CDR3 DNA reads TGCGCCAGCAGGGAGGGCAGTTATCAGCCCCAGCATTTT. It codes for CASREGSYQPQHF.